This T cell receptor beta chain appears in the sequencing data of a study of T cell changes during pregnancy in multiple sclerosis. The assay was immunoSEQ multiplex PCR, and TCRdb's table has in-frame clones only and misses some. The profile shows 55,000 to 70,000 clones, about 93% of them singletons. Germline V gene sequence: CDR1 LNHDA, CDR2 SQIVND (reference sequence). V lost 6 bases, J lost 3 bases, and 2 bases stayed unmatched. The CDR3 consists of 12 residues. The TCR comes from a female donor with multiple sclerosis, enrolled in a pregnancy study. The source material was CD4+ T cells from peripheral blood mononuclear cells, sampled after pregnancy. The chain uses TRBV19 and TRBJ2-7, with 7 bases matching TRBD1. CDR3 in DNA: TGTGCCAGTAGGGGGGACAGCTACGAGCAGTACTTC. Its translation is CASRGDSYEQYF.